Presented here are 12 T cell receptor beta chains from one specimen sequenced in a study of cytomegalovirus exposure and HLA in healthy donors. It was with 60 Vbeta and 13 Jbeta primers that the PCR ran. Sequencing used immunoSEQ multiplex PCR; TCRdb keeps in-frame clones, though not all of them. Of about 160,000 clones listed, roughly 80% are singletons. The sequencing sample was made of PBMCs. These receptors originate from a male donor in good health and CMV-seropositive.

The chain combines TRBV11-3 with TRBJ2-1, with 9 bases matching TRBD2. Germline CDR1 is SGHNT and CDR2 is YENEEA. Germline trimming cut 3 bases from V and 7 bases from J; bases unmatched to any gene: 4. The CDR3 loop spans 14 amino acids. DNA of the CDR3: TGTGCCAGCAGCTTCGGCGGGGGGGAAAATGAGCAGTTCTTC. This translates into CASSFGGGENEQFF.

This clone was found a few times. Within the sample, other DNA sequences also encode this same CDR3. The chain carries TRBV30 and TRBJ1-5; a weak D match, TRBD1 (5 bases). Trimming stripped 3 bases from V and 2 bases from J, with 8 bases between. CDR1 and CDR2 (germline): GTSNPN, SVGIG (reference sequence). The CDR3 sequence is 13 residues long. The CDR3: CAWRGRGNQPQHF. The CDR3 nucleotides are TGTGCCTGGAGAGGCAGGGGCAATCAGCCCCAGCATTTT.

CDR3 coding DNA: TGTGCCAGCAGTTTCTCCCTCTACGAGCAGTACTTC. Residues: CASSFSLYEQYF. This sequence joins TRBV6-6 and TRBJ2-7; D uncertain. V lost 4 bases and J 3 bases, leaving 7 bases between the germline ends. From germline, CDR1 is MNHNY and CDR2 SVGAGI (reference sequence). The CDR3 extends over 12 amino acids.

Note on this clone: The junction does not match germline at one end; this may be a read error. The gene calls are TRBV2 and TRBJ2-6; 9 bases map to TRBD1. The CDR3 runs 16 residues. CDR1 is SNHLY, CDR2 FYNNEI, per germline. The CDR3 DNA follows: TGTGCCACTAGGACAGGGGAAGGAACTGGGGCCAACGGCCTGACTTTC. Protein: CATRTGEGTGANGLTF.

This sequence joins TRBV6-1 and TRBJ1-5, with no clear D. This CDR3 is built from 15 residues. Trimming left V 2 bases short and J 1 base short, with 9 bases between. Germline assignment: CDR1 MNHNS and CDR2 SASEGT. CDR3 amino acids: CASSESYQSNQPQHF. CDR3 DNA sequence: TGTGCCAGCAGTGAAAGTTACCAGAGCAATCAGCCCCAGCATTTT.

The rearrangement joins TRBV15 to TRBJ2-7; 8 bases align to TRBD2. CDR1 LNHNV and CDR2 YYDKDF come from the germline V gene (reference sequence). This CDR3 contains 16 residues. With 2 bases clipped from V and 5 bases from J, the junction kept 11 bases outside the gene matches. The CDR3, as DNA: TGTGCCACCAGCAGATCGGGACTAGTAGTTTCCCACGAGCAGTACTTC. Translating it yields CATSRSGLVVSHEQYF.

The chain combines TRBV28 with TRBJ1-1; D is ambiguous. Germline V CDR1 and CDR2: MDHEN, SYDVKM. V was cut by 5 bases and J by 1 base, with 8 bases left in between. The CDR3 sequence is 13 residues long. The CDR3 here is CASSAGGNTEAFF. In DNA form, the CDR3 reads TGTGCCAGCAGTGCGGGCGGGAACACTGAAGCTTTCTTT.

This clone was observed a handful of times. The chain employs TRBV6-6 and TRBJ1-5; 10 positions agree with TRBD1. The CDR3 covers 15 residues. Per germline, CDR1 MNHNY and CDR2 SVGAGI (reference sequence). Losses at the gene ends were 9 bases for V and 2 bases for J; bases not matched to a gene: 7. This CDR3 reads CASDRGQEGNQPQHF. For the CDR3, the DNA is TGTGCCAGTGACAGGGGGCAGGAGGGCAATCAGCCCCAGCATTTT.

The V and J genes are TRBV18 and TRBJ2-1; 8 bases are a match to TRBD1. Germline V CDR1 and CDR2: KGHSH, LQKENI. The CDR3 totals 13 residues. The junction had 7 bases not matched to a gene; V was cut back by 6 bases and J by 9 bases. For the CDR3, the DNA is TGTGCCAGCTCTCTCGGACAGGGAGCTGAGCAGTTCTTC. This codes for CASSLGQGAEQFF.

The chain has TRBV11-3 and TRBJ2-7; possible D gene TRBD1, 6 bases. CDR3 size: 13 residues. Deletions cut 5 bases from V and 5 bases from J, with 13 bases between. Germline lookup yields CDR1 SGHNT and CDR2 YENEEA. The chain's CDR3 is CASSPRDTNEQYF. CDR3 bases: TGTGCCAGCAGCCCACGGGACACCAACGAGCAGTACTTC.

The chain is built from TRBV5-4 and TRBJ2-5; D might be TRBD2 (5 bases). V was pared by 2 bases and J by 5 bases, with 10 bases between. CDR1 is SGHNT and CDR2 is YYREEE in the germline V gene (reference sequence). The CDR3 contains 13 residues. The CDR3 region is CASSLDWRETQYF. For the CDR3, the DNA is TGTGCCAGCAGCTTAGATTGGAGGGAGACCCAGTACTTC.

This clone has more than one count but fewer than ten. This chain links TRBV28 with TRBJ1-1; D might be TRBD1 (5 bases). V lost 3 bases and J 4 bases, leaving 12 bases between the germline ends. There are 14 residues in the CDR3. Germline CDR1 and CDR2: MDHEN and SYDVKM. The CDR3 here is CASSFFGGSTEAFF. CDR3 nucleotides: TGTGCCAGCAGTTTTTTCGGGGGAAGCACTGAAGCTTTCTTT.